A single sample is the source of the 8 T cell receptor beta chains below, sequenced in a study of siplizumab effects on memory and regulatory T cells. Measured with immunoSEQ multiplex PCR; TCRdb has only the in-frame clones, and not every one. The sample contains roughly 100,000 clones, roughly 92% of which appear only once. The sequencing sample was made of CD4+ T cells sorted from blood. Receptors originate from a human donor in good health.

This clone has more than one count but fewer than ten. Here the CDR3 DNA reads TGTGCCTGGAGAGGACAGAGTGGCACTGAAGCTTTCTTT. Residues: CAWRGQSGTEAFF. The chain uses TRBV30 and TRBJ1-1; tentatively, D is TRBD1 (6 bases). The CDR3 runs to 13 residues. Germline values: CDR1 GTSNPN, CDR2 SVGIG (reference sequence). The germline V and J ends were trimmed by 3 bases and 4 bases, with 12 bases remaining between them. The entire variable domain, with the rest obtained from reference TRBV30 and TRBJ1-1, is as follows: SQTIHQWPATLVQPVGSPLSLECTVEGTSNPNLYWYRQAAGRGLQLLFYSVGIGQISSEVPQNLSASRPQDRQFILSSKKLLLSDSGFYLCAWRGQSGTEAFFGQGTRLTVV.

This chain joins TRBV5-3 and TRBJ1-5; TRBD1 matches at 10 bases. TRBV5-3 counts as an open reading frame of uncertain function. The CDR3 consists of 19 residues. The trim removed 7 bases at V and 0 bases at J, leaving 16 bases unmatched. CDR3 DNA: TGTGCCAGACCCCTTTGGACAGGGGGGGGGCCCTATAGCAATCAGCCCCAGCATTTT. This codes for CARPLWTGGGPYSNQPQHF.

The CDR3 region is CASSRREGAGELFF. The CDR3 coding sequence is TGTGCCAGCAGTCGGCGGGAGGGCGCCGGGGAGCTGTTTTTT. The chain carries TRBV28 and TRBJ2-2; 9 bases are shared with TRBD2. J was trimmed by 6 bases and V by 5 bases; bases with no gene match: 4. Germline CDR1 MDHEN, CDR2 SYDVKM. The CDR3 sequence is 14 residues long.

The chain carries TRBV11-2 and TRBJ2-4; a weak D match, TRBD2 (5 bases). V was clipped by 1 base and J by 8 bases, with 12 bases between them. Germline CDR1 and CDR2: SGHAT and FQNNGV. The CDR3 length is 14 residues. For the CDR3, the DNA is TGTGCCAGCAGCTTAGCGTCGGGCGGGTACATTCAGTACTTC. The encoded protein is CASSLASGGYIQYF.

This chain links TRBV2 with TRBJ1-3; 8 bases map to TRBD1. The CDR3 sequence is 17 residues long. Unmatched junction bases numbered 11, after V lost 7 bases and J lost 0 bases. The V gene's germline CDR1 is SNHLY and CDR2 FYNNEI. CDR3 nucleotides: TGTGCCAGCACAAAGGGGACAGGCGTCTCCTCTGGAAACACCATATATTTT. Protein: CASTKGTGVSSGNTIYF.

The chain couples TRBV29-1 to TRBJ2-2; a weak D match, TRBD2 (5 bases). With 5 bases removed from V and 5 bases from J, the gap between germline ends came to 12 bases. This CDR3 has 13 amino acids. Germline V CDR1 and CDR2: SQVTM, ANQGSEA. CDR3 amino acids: CSVSSWFTGELFF. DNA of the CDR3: TGCAGCGTTTCTAGCTGGTTTACCGGGGAGCTGTTTTTT.

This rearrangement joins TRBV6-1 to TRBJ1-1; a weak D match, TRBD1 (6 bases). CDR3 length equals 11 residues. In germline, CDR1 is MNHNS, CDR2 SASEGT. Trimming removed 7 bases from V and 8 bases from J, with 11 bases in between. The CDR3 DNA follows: TGTGCCAGCAATACAGGGTACGAAGCTTTCTTT. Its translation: CASNTGYEAFF.

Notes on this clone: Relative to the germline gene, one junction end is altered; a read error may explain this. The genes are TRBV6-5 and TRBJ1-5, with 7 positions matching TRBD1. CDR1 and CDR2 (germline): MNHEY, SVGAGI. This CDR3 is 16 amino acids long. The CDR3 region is CASSNSGGSSNQPQHF. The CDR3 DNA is TGTGCCAGCAGTAACTCAGGGGGGAGTAGCAATCAGCCCCAGCATTTT.